This T cell receptor (beta chain) was identified in a study of breast tumors, draining lymph nodes, adjacent tissues. Study-level points and caveats: Tumor TCR diversity was below lymph nodes but above nontumor tissue.

Axillary draining lymph nodes of breast cancer patients supplied the node samples. This CDR3 spans 15 amino acids. V shed 1 base and J shed 9 bases, with 22 bases lying between them. Germline CDR1 DFQATT, CDR2 SNEGSKA (reference sequence). TCRdb re-called the multiplex PCR reads through MiXCR, storing one row per CDR3 protein. Counted here are some 150,000 distinct CDR3 sequences, approximately 20% occurring once; the ten biggest clones make up around 2.6%. As concerns this clonotype: Its target is not known.

The rearrangement links TRBV20-1 to TRBJ2-7; D is possibly TRBD2 (6 bases). This sequence originates from a female donor with breast cancer. Some clones in this sample may be carry-over from other donors' samples. What was sequenced was axillary lymph node tissue. CDR3 protein: CSARGFGGIFCGQYF. CDR3 nucleotides: TGCAGTGCTAGAGGGTTTGGAGGGATCTTTTGCGGGCAGTACTTC.